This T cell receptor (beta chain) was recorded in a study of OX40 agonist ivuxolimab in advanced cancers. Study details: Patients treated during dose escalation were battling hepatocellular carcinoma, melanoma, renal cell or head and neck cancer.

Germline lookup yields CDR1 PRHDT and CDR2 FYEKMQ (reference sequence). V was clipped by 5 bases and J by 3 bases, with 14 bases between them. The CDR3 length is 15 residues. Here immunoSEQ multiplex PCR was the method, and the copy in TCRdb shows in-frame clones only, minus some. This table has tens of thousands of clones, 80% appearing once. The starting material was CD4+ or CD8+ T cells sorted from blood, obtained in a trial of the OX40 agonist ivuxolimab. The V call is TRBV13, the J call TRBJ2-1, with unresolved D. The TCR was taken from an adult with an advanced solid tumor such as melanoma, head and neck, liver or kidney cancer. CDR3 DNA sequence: TGTGCCAGCAGCCAGACTGCGATATTCTACAATGAGCAGTTCTTC. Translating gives CASSQTAIFYNEQFF. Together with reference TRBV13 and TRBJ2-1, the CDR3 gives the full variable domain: AAGVIQSPRHLIKEKRETATLKCYPIPRHDTVYWYQQGPGQDPQFLISFYEKMQSDKGSIPDRFSAQQFSDYHSELNMSSLELGDSALYFCASSQTAIFYNEQFFGPGTRLTVL.